This note documents a single T cell receptor (beta chain) sequence. The antigen is unknown. The sample originates from a study of cytomegalovirus exposure and HLA in healthy donors. Findings of the study overall: TCR beta sequences numbering more than 15,000 were associated with HLA alleles at 0.05 false discovery rate in a later analysis. The classifier was said to identify cytomegalovirus status with high specificity and sensitivity. As confirmed in vitro, a few CMV-associated chains were specific for CMV antigens. TRBV6-2, TRBV6-3 and some other V segments were excluded as indistinguishable.

Trimming shortened V by 5 bases and J by 1 base, and 8 bases separated the two germline ends. The CDR3 spans 13 residues. Germline-derived CDR1 and CDR2 are MGHDK and SYGVNS. The PCR was carried out with 60 Vbeta primers and 13 Jbeta primers. Assay: immunoSEQ multiplex PCR; the TCRdb copy retains only in-frame clones and omits some. The sample data list 65,000 to 85,000 clones. The TCR sequence derives from a female donor in good health and CMV-seropositive. Sequenced sample: PBMCs. The rearrangement joins TRBV25-1 to TRBJ1-1; D perhaps matches TRBD1 (6 bases). The CDR3 DNA reads TGTGCCAGCAGTAAACAGGGGAACACTGAAGCTTTCTTT. Encoded protein: CASSKQGNTEAFF.